These T cell receptor beta chains were read from a single sample in a study of post-analysis software for immune sequencing data. TCRdb called the PCR reads again in MiXCR, with one record for every CDR3 protein. This sample has roughly 540,000 distinct CDR3 sequences, with 30% to 40% found just once. The sequenced sample was blood. The receptors originated from a girl aged 2 to 17 with multiple sclerosis. The conserved cysteine and the conserved F or W are not part of the CDR3 here. Each record gives: CDR3 protein, V gene, J gene.

cdr3_aa: ASSFRLAGGLWETQY
v_call: TRBV27
j_call: TRBJ2-5

cdr3_aa: ASSSGGPTDTQY
v_call: TRBV5-1
j_call: TRBJ2-3

cdr3_aa: ASSPFGSSNQETQY
v_call: TRBV12-3/TRBV12-4
j_call: TRBJ2-5

cdr3_aa: ASRAGGTYEQY
v_call: TRBV5-1
j_call: TRBJ2-7

cdr3_aa: TSSLSNDIAKNIQY
v_call: TRBV7-8
j_call: TRBJ2-4

cdr3_aa: ASSEEGPSYEQY
v_call: TRBV7-9
j_call: TRBJ2-7

cdr3_aa: ASSLVGQGLNEQF
v_call: TRBV27
j_call: TRBJ2-1

cdr3_aa: ASSQLIGRIETQF
v_call: TRBV3-1
j_call: TRBJ2-1

cdr3_aa: ASSPDREGDIQY
v_call: TRBV18
j_call: .

cdr3_aa: ASSPHPTYEQY
v_call: TRBV7-9
j_call: TRBJ2-7

cdr3_aa: SARGQGRRMTQETQY
v_call: TRBV20-1
j_call: TRBJ2-5

cdr3_aa: ASSSPWGGSYEQY
v_call: TRBV7-9
j_call: .

cdr3_aa: ASSTSGGTYNEQF
v_call: TRBV14
j_call: TRBJ2-1

cdr3_aa: ASSIFSGRSELF
v_call: TRBV12-3/TRBV12-4
j_call: TRBJ1-4

cdr3_aa: ASRSDLRGFEQF
v_call: TRBV7-9
j_call: TRBJ2-1

cdr3_aa: ASKYSDTQY
v_call: TRBV2
j_call: TRBJ2-3

cdr3_aa: ASSLLGPGARRETQY
v_call: TRBV7-2
j_call: TRBJ2-5

cdr3_aa: ASSEVAGDGYT
v_call: TRBV2
j_call: TRBJ1-2

cdr3_aa: ASRFSGGAHNEQF
v_call: TRBV5-1
j_call: TRBJ2-1

cdr3_aa: SAPDRANSYEQY
v_call: TRBV20-1
j_call: TRBJ2-7

cdr3_aa: ASSLGGAHTEAF
v_call: TRBV7-9
j_call: TRBJ1-1

cdr3_aa: ASRSRTSAGVNEQF
v_call: TRBV2
j_call: TRBJ2-1